One sample yielded the 6 T cell receptor beta chains listed below, sequenced in a study of blood T cell repertoires in COVID-19. Measured with immunoSEQ multiplex PCR; TCRdb has only the in-frame clones, and not every one. This sample has some 250,000 clones; approximately 90% occur once, and the top ten carry 2.3%. Sequencing used PBMCs or T cells enriched from blood (not recorded which). These receptor sequences come from a middle-aged woman with acute COVID-19.

The chain carries TRBV2 and TRBJ2-7; 10 nucleotides match TRBD2. The CDR3 totals 14 residues. Trimming took 6 bases from V and 4 from J; bases not matched to a gene: 6. CDR1 is SNHLY, CDR2 FYNNEI, per germline. CDR3 region: CASRPSGSQYEQYF. The CDR3 region has the DNA TGTGCCAGCAGACCTAGCGGGAGTCAGTACGAGCAGTACTTC.

V is TRBV27 and J is TRBJ2-7; 9 nucleotides align to TRBD2. Unmatched junction bases numbered 3, after V lost 6 bases and J lost 3 bases. Germline CDR1 MNHEY, CDR2 SMNVEV (reference sequence). This CDR3 is built from 13 residues. Here the CDR3 DNA reads TGTGCCAGCAGACTAGCGGGCGGCTACGAGCAGTACTTC. Translation gives CASRLAGGYEQYF.

The chain links TRBV7-3 to TRBJ2-5; D is unresolved. The V end was cut by 3 bases, the J end by 2 bases, with 7 bases between. Germline CDR1 reads SGHTA; CDR2 reads FQGTGA. CDR3 size: 13 residues. The CDR3 here is CASSFQEQETQYF. The CDR3 DNA reads TGTGCCAGCAGCTTTCAGGAACAAGAGACCCAGTACTTC.

The gene calls are TRBV7-9 and TRBJ2-1; D call uncertain. CDR1 is SEHNR, CDR2 FQNEAQ, per germline (reference sequence). Trimming left V 0 bases short and J 10 bases short, with 4 bases between. This CDR3 is 11 amino acids long. Written as DNA, the CDR3 is TGTGCCAGCAGCTTAGCCCCGGAGCAGTTCTTC. Translating gives CASSLAPEQFF.

The rearrangement uses TRBV19 and TRBJ2-7, with TRBD2 matching 11 bases. This CDR3 region has 15 residues. The V gene end was trimmed by 5 bases and the J gene end by 3 bases; junction bases not matched to a gene: 6. CDR1 is LNHDA and CDR2 is SQIVND in the germline V gene (reference sequence). The CDR3 nucleotides read TGTGCCAGTAGTCGCACGGGGACTAGCGGCTACGAGCAGTACTTC. As protein: CASSRTGTSGYEQYF.

The chain joins TRBV2 to TRBJ1-2, with a weak D call TRBD1 (5 bases). In germline, CDR1 is SNHLY, CDR2 FYNNEI. The CDR3 sequence is 11 residues long. V shed 4 bases and J shed 7 bases, with 7 bases lying between them. The CDR3 DNA follows: TGTGCCAGCAGTGGGGGCTCTGGCTACACCTTC. It specifies CASSGGSGYTF.